This T cell receptor (beta chain) was sequenced during a study of T-cell reconstitution after alpha-beta-depleted transplantation in children (dated by TCRdb to about 2016). About the full investigation: Using TCR repertoire profiling, the study followed T-cell immune reconstitution in a quantitative way in children after TCRalphabeta/CD19-depleted allogeneic hematopoietic cell transplantation.

Library preparation used PCR. The sample was run on an Illumina HiSeq 2500. TCR libraries were prepared with molecular barcoding, using unique molecular identifiers to normalize TCRbeta repertoire quantification. The raw public reads went through TCRdb reprocessing: fastp at Q25, MiXCR clone calling, in-frame beta chains kept. Rows matching on CDR3 protein sequence are summarized as one entry with the most common DNA and genes. The sample data list about 500,000 distinct CDR3 sequences, and over 25% of these were observed just once. 2% to 2.5% of the sample belongs to the ten largest clones. This clonotype appeared a few times. Its cognate antigen has yet to be identified. Base qualities were left out, and no much larger clone turns up one base away. The sequencing used PBMCs from the stem cell graft donor, collected from the stem cell graft. This clonotype was sampled from a human donor who donated a stem cell graft to a child with aplastic anemia.

CDR3 loop: CAWTPGQGSNQPQHF. The base sequence is TGTGCCTGGACGCCCGGACAGGGGTCTAATCAGCCCCAGCATTTT. The chain is made from TRBV30 and TRBJ1-5, with TRBD1 identical over 9 junction bases. Taken from the germline V gene (reference sequence), the CDR1 and CDR2 loops are GTSNPN and SVGIG. V has 4 bases trimmed and J has 4 bases trimmed; junction bases matching no gene number 8. Measured from the cysteine to the phenylalanine, the CDR3 is 15 residues long. Just CDR3 DNA is preserved here, 45 bases in frame from base 1.